This T cell receptor beta chain was observed in a study of long-term antiretroviral therapy in people with HIV. Notes on the study in general: Compared with controls, HIV repertoires showed narrower CDR3 length ranges. Relative to transplant donor controls, diversity remained lower despite increasing after ART.

CDR1 is MNHNY and CDR2 is SVGAGI in the germline V gene (reference sequence). V was clipped by 4 bases and J by 6 bases, with 8 bases between them. This CDR3 region has 12 residues. Participants who had HIV were, without exception, treated in the United States. Notes on this clone: Its antigen is undetermined.

Running of the v3.0 immunoSEQ assay took place at survey level. Sequencing was intended to reach about 40,000-50,000 T-cell genomes per sample. Clones were sequenced by immunoSEQ multiplex PCR, and TCRdb holds only the in-frame ones, with some missing. The repertoire has about 7,200 clones, around three quarters of them found once; the top ten carry approximately 15%. V usage is TRBV6-6 and J usage is TRBJ2-3, with D unresolved. Sequenced material: unsorted PBMCs, taken around 0.9 years before starting antiretroviral therapy. The sequence was collected from a middle-aged man with HIV. CDR3 protein: CASSFLLDTQYF. The DNA for the CDR3 is TGTGCCAGCAGTTTCTTATTGGATACGCAGTATTTT.